This T cell receptor (beta chain) was captured in a study of cytomegalovirus exposure and HLA in healthy donors. Study at large: Earlier findings included 90 million to 120 million unique TCR beta sequences obtained from around 180 million T cells. Across 350 to 500 genotyped donors, 81% landed in the Caucasian-associated ancestry cluster.

Whole-study results and caveats: Cytomegalovirus status was reportedly diagnosed by the classifier with high sensitivity and specificity.

Comment on this clone: Its specificity is unknown.

In the PCR, 60 Vbeta and 13 Jbeta primers were used. Measured with immunoSEQ multiplex PCR; TCRdb has only the in-frame clones, and not every one. The sample contains roughly 190,000 clones, roughly 86% of which appear only once. The TCR comes from a man aged 35 to 55 in good health and CMV-seropositive. Sequenced sample: PBMCs.

This chain's CDR3 is CASSASRTSGMETQYF. CDR3 nucleotides: TGTGCCAGCAGCGCTTCCCGGACTAGCGGGATGGAGACCCAGTACTTC. The V call is TRBV7-3, the J call TRBJ2-5; TRBD2 aligns across 12 bases. Germline values: CDR1 SGHTA, CDR2 FQGTGA. This CDR3 region has 16 residues. Trimming cost V 5 bases and J 5 bases; bases outside gene matches: 9.